The 2 T cell receptor beta chains listed next were all sequenced from one sample in a study of T cells in Graves' hyperthyroidism and ophthalmopathy. Amplified regions were TCR beta CDR3 sequences from RNA transcripts. Initially, a first-round RT-PCR of the TCR CDR3 employed the HTBI primer set. TCRdb re-analysed the multiplex PCR reads in MiXCR, keeping a single row per CDR3 protein. Of some 420,000 distinct CDR3 sequences in the sample, roughly 13% were seen once. Input material: blood. The receptors come from a young woman with Graves' hyperthyroidism.

This clonotype was observed a handful of times. The V gene is TRBV6-1, the J gene TRBJ1-5; D gene uncertain. This CDR3 is built from 13 residues. Germline V lookup: CDR1 MNHNS, CDR2 SASEGT. Trimming took off 2 bases at V and 6 bases at J, with 8 bases between the two ends. The CDR3 nucleotides read TGTGCCAGCAGTGAAATCCTAGGTCAGCCCCAGCATTTT. Amino acids: CASSEILGQPQHF.

V usage is TRBV16 and J usage is TRBJ1-3; D remains unclear. V gave up 0 bases and J gave up 0 bases, with 9 bases separating them. In germline, CDR1 is KGHSY, CDR2 FQNENV. The CDR3 totals 16 residues. The CDR3, as DNA: TGTGCCAGCAGCCAATCACAACCAAACTCTGGAAACACCATATATTTT. Its translation is CASSQSQPNSGNTIYF.